These 22 T cell receptor beta chains originate from one sample sequenced in a study of T cell repertoires in cytomegalovirus infection. TCRdb re-derived calls from the reads in MiXCR, one entry per CDR3 protein. Of some 350,000 distinct CDR3 sequences listed, roughly 34% are singletons. Their antigens are not known. This specimen was cultured PBMCs, taken from culture after CMV antigen stimulation. Receptors originate from a human donor in good health (CMV status not recorded). Some clones in this sample may be carry-over from other donors' samples.

This chain joins TRBV6-6 and TRBJ1-4, with D uncertain. Deletions cut 2 bases from V and 0 bases from J, with 7 bases between. This CDR3 has 15 amino acids. The germline gives CDR1 MNHNY, CDR2 SVGAGI (reference sequence). The DNA of the CDR3 is TGTGCCAGCAGTTACAATCCAGCAACTAATGAAAAACTGTTTTTT. Amino acids: CASSYNPATNEKLFF.

This clonotype was seen repeatedly, ten times or more. The CDR3 nucleotides read TGTGCCAGCAGTTACTTCGAGACCCAGTACTTC. It specifies CASSYFETQYF. The chain joins TRBV6-2 or TRBV6-3 to TRBJ2-5; D not certain. V shed 1 base and J shed 5 bases, with 2 bases lying between them. This CDR3 has 11 residues. Germline V gene sequence: CDR1 MNHEY, CDR2 SVGEGT.

This clonotype came up a few times. This chain links TRBV6-6 with TRBJ2-3, with D possibly TRBD1 on 6 matching bases. V lost 5 bases and J 5 bases, leaving 20 bases between the germline ends. CDR3 length: 16 residues. Germline loops: CDR1 MNHNY, CDR2 SVGAGI (reference sequence). As DNA, the CDR3 is TGTGCCAGCAGTCTCCTCCCGGGACACAAGGGAGATACGCAGTATTTT. This encodes CASSLLPGHKGDTQYF.

This clonotype was seen more than once but under ten times. This sequence joins TRBV5-6 and TRBJ1-5; no firm D call. V lost 2 bases and J 6 bases, leaving 15 bases between the germline ends. Per the germline V gene, CDR1 is SGHDT and CDR2 is YYEEEE. The CDR3 runs to 15 residues. CDR3 coding DNA: TGTGCCAGCAGCTTATCTCACGGGTCCAGTCAGCCCCAGCATTTT. The encoded protein is CASSLSHGSSQPQHF.

This clonotype appeared a few times. The J gene is TRBJ1-2, the V gene TRBV6-2 or TRBV6-3; D is uncertain. This CDR3 is 18 amino acids long. CDR1 is MNHEY, CDR2 SVGEGT, per germline. Trimming took 0 bases from V and 5 from J, leaving 22 bases between them. Written as DNA, the CDR3 is TGTGCCAGCAGTTACTCGGAGTATGGCAGGCGGATTAAATATGGCTACACCTTC. This encodes CASSYSEYGRRIKYGYTF.

Concerning this clonotype itself: A junction boundary mismatches the germline segment, possibly from a read error. The chain joins TRBV7-2 to TRBJ2-7; D is undetermined. The V gene's germline CDR1 is SGHTA and CDR2 FQGNSA. The CDR3 extends over 11 amino acids. CDR3 sequence (DNA): TGTGCCAGCAGCTCAGGCTACGCGCAGTACTTC. This sequence encodes CASSSGYAQYF.

The chain links TRBV12-3 or TRBV12-4 to TRBJ1-1; 7 bases agree with TRBD1. CDR3 length: 14 amino acids. Trimming took 6 bases from V and 6 from J; bases not matched to a gene: 10. In DNA, the CDR3 is TGTGCCAGCAGCCAACTACGGACAGGATCTGAAGCTTTCTTT. This sequence encodes CASSQLRTGSEAFF.

This clonotype was detected ten times or more. The chain uses TRBV7-2 and TRBJ2-7; D is unclear. The CDR3 contains 12 residues. The V gene's germline CDR1 is SGHTA and CDR2 FQGNSA. Trimming removed 4 bases at V and 6 bases at J, with 10 bases between. The CDR3 loop reads CASSYQSSEQYF. CDR3 bases: TGTGCCAGCAGCTACCAATCAAGCGAGCAGTACTTC.

The chain couples TRBV10-3 to TRBJ2-2, with 10 positions matching TRBD2. V lost 11 bases to trimming and J lost 4 bases; unmatched junction nucleotides: 7. From germline, CDR1 is ENHRY and CDR2 SYGVKD. The CDR3 covers 14 residues. The CDR3 sequence: CAVQPSGSTGELFF. In DNA form, the CDR3 reads TGTGCCGTCCAACCTAGCGGGAGCACCGGGGAGCTGTTTTTT.

The chain joins TRBV7-8 to TRBJ2-3, with D maybe TRBD2 (6 bases). V lost 5 bases and J lost 5, with 17 bases in between. CDR3 length: 15 residues. Germline V lookup: CDR1 SGHVS, CDR2 FQNEAQ. The CDR3 sequence: CASSPGRDSLDTQYF. The CDR3 DNA reads TGTGCCAGCAGCCCTGGGCGGGACTCCTTAGATACGCAGTATTTT.

This clonotype has a handful of counts. V gene TRBV6-2 or TRBV6-3 combines with J gene TRBJ2-1; a weak D match, TRBD2 (5 bases). The V end lost 4 bases, the J end lost 5 bases, and 9 bases lay between the germline ends. The CDR3 sequence is 13 residues long. Germline values: CDR1 MNHEY, CDR2 SVGEGT. The CDR3 loop reads CASSSDYNNEQFF. The CDR3 DNA follows: TGTGCCAGCAGTTCCGACTATAACAATGAGCAGTTCTTC.

This clonotype was seen ten or more times. The rearrangement uses TRBV5-4 and TRBJ2-7; D not resolved. The ends were cut back, 0 bases at V and 5 bases at J, with 18 bases in the middle. CDR1 is SGHNT, CDR2 YYREEE, per germline (reference sequence). This CDR3 spans 16 amino acids. The CDR3 loop reads CASSLGSRFSSDEQYF. CDR3 DNA: TGTGCCAGCAGCTTGGGTTCGCGTTTTTCGTCTGACGAGCAGTACTTC.

This clonotype is a singleton in its sample. The CDR3 region has the DNA TGTGCCAGCAGGGGAGCGGGAGGGGGATACAATGAGCAGTTCTTC. It yields the protein CASRGAGGGYNEQFF. V gene TRBV27 combines with J gene TRBJ2-1; 10 nucleotides line up with TRBD2. J lost 4 bases, V lost 6 bases, and 6 bases had no gene match. The CDR3 is made up of 15 amino acids. Germline values: CDR1 MNHEY, CDR2 SMNVEV (reference sequence).

A remark on this clonotype: The germline gene is not matched at one end of the junction; a read error may be the cause. The chain carries TRBV20-1 and TRBJ1-1, with unresolved D. There are 14 residues in the CDR3. From germline, CDR1 is DFQATT and CDR2 SNEGSKA (reference sequence). In DNA form, the CDR3 reads TGCAGTGCTAGAGATCGTCGGAAGAACACTGAAGTTTTCTTT. Translated, it gives CSARDRRKNTEVFF.

This clonotype was seen more than once but under ten times. This chain uses TRBV28 with TRBJ2-7, with 16 bases lining up with TRBD2. Germline CDR1 MDHEN, CDR2 SYDVKM. The CDR3 is 18 amino acids. The trim removed 6 bases at V and 6 bases at J, leaving 14 bases unmatched. This CDR3 reads CASRTGTSGRAPRFEQYF. The CDR3 nucleotides read TGTGCCAGCAGAACCGGGACTAGCGGGAGGGCCCCCCGCTTCGAGCAGTACTTC. The complete variable domain, with remaining parts taken from reference TRBV28 and TRBJ2-7, reads DVKVTQSSRYLVKRTGEKVFLECVQDMDHENMFWYRQDPGLGLRLIYFSYDVKMKEKGDIPEGYSVSREKKERFSLILESASTNQTSMYLCASRTGTSGRAPRFEQYFGPGTRLTVT.

The V call is TRBV4-1, the J call TRBJ2-7, with 7 bases identical to TRBD1. Germline loops: CDR1 MGHRA, CDR2 YSYEKL. The V and J ends lost 3 bases and 7 bases, in that order; junction bases with no gene match: 6. The CDR3 contains 13 residues. In DNA form, the CDR3 reads TGCGCCAGCAGCCACCGCACAGGGGAAGAGCAGTACGTC. As protein: CASSHRTGEEQYV.

The CDR3 DNA is TGTGCCAGCAGCTTAAGGGACGATGAAAAACTGTTTTTT. Amino acids: CASSLRDDEKLFF. The V call is TRBV7-2, the J call TRBJ1-4, with a possible D match to TRBD1 (5 bases). This CDR3 has 13 residues. Trimming pared 2 bases from V and 6 bases from J, leaving 7 bases between. Germline assignment: CDR1 SGHTA and CDR2 FQGNSA.

This clonotype was detected many times. The V call is TRBV7-6, the J call TRBJ2-7; 8 bases line up with TRBD1. Germline trimming cut 5 bases from V and 2 bases from J; bases unmatched to any gene: 11. This CDR3 spans 16 amino acids. CDR1 and CDR2 from the germline V gene are SGHVS and FNYEAQ. DNA for the CDR3: TGTGCCAGCAGCATACGTCCAGGACAGGGTGCCTACGAGCAGTACTTC. It encodes CASSIRPGQGAYEQYF.

J is TRBJ1-4 and V is TRBV19; D is uncertain. The CDR3 spans 14 residues. V lost 8 bases to trimming and J lost 4 bases, with 14 bases between them. From germline, CDR1 is LNHDA and CDR2 SQIVND (reference sequence). This CDR3 reads CASSLSWSNEKLFF. DNA for the CDR3: TGTGCCAGTTCGCTTTCGTGGAGTAATGAAAAACTGTTTTTT.

The chain uses TRBV2 and TRBJ2-1; no definite D call. The CDR3 has 16 amino acids. Germline V gene data show CDR1 as SNHLY and CDR2 as FYNNEI. The V and J ends lost 4 bases and 0 bases respectively, with 13 bases between them. The DNA of the CDR3 is TGTGCCAGCAGTGGTGGGCGGTTAAACTCCTACAATGAGCAGTTCTTC. Translated: CASSGGRLNSYNEQFF.

The V and J genes are TRBV28 and TRBJ2-7; 8 nucleotides agree with TRBD2. The CDR3 is 15 amino acids. Germline V gene lookup returns CDR1 MDHEN and CDR2 SYDVKM. V was clipped by 5 bases and J by 3 bases; unmatched bases: 9. CDR3 bases: TGTGCCAGCAGTATGCGGGCACTAGCGGTCTACGAGCAGTACTTC. It is translated as CASSMRALAVYEQYF.

V usage is TRBV7-8 and J usage is TRBJ2-1; tentatively, D is TRBD2 (5 bases). With 3 bases removed from V and 1 base from J, the gap between germline ends came to 13 bases. The V gene's germline CDR1 is SGHVS and CDR2 FQNEAQ. The CDR3 spans 16 residues. For the CDR3, the DNA is TGTGCCAGCAGCTTTGGATCCGGGAAGTCCTACAATGAGCAGTTCTTC. Translation gives CASSFGSGKSYNEQFF.